Presented here are 4 T cell receptor beta chains from one specimen sequenced in a study of blood T cell repertoires in COVID-19. TCRdb's table, derived via immunoSEQ multiplex PCR, lists solely in-frame clones and lacks some. The sample carries fewer than 80,000 clones, 78% recorded once. The sequenced material came from peripheral blood. Every receptor here comes from a man aged 55 to 70 with COVID-19, enrolled during active disease.

J is TRBJ1-5 and V is TRBV2; 8 nucleotides align to TRBD1. The V gene's germline CDR1 is SNHLY and CDR2 FYNNEI. There are 14 residues in the CDR3. J was trimmed by 2 bases and V by 6 bases; bases with no gene match: 3. The CDR3 nucleotides read TGTGCCAGCAGCCCAGGGGGCCGCAATCAGCCCCAGCATTTT. It specifies CASSPGGRNQPQHF.

This chain joins TRBV18 and TRBJ2-1, with D perhaps TRBD1 (6 bases). Deletions cut 1 base from V and 1 base from J, with 11 bases between. The CDR3 spans 16 residues. Looked up from germline, CDR1 is KGHSH and CDR2 is LQKENI. The CDR3 DNA reads TGTGCCAGCTCACCACAGCCCCAGGGGTCCTACAATGAGCAGTTCTTC. Translation: CASSPQPQGSYNEQFF.

This chain's CDR3 is CASKGQGSPLHF. CDR3 coding DNA: TGTGCCAGCAAGGGACAGGGATCACCCCTCCACTTT. The V and J genes are TRBV25-1 and TRBJ1-6; the match to TRBD1 covers 9 bases. V shed 7 bases and J 10 bases; nucleotides not matched to a gene: 2. CDR1 is MGHDK, CDR2 SYGVNS, per germline. The CDR3 is 12 amino acids. The variable domain in full, with the rest retrieved from reference TRBV25-1 and TRBJ1-6, is EADIYQTPRYLVIGTGKKITLECSQTMGHDKMYWYQQDPGMELHLIHYSYGVNSTEKGDLSSESTVSRIRTEHFPLTLESARPSHTSQYLCASKGQGSPLHFGNGTRLTVT.

The CDR3 spells CASRGWGDNSPLHF. The CDR3 DNA reads as TGTGCCAGCCGGGGTTGGGGGGATAATTCACCCCTCCACTTT. This chain uses TRBV28 with TRBJ1-6; the D gene is possibly TRBD1 (5 bases). Trimming removed 8 bases at V and 5 bases at J, with 13 bases between. The CDR3 contains 14 residues. Germline CDR1 is MDHEN and CDR2 is SYDVKM.